Following are 8 T cell receptor beta chains from one sample sequenced in a study of sequential checkpoint blockade in melanoma. Only in-frame clones appear in the TCRdb table, and some are missing; sequencing was by immunoSEQ multiplex PCR. The sample yields approximately 9,000 clones, more than 55% seen once. Regarding treatment: randomized to nivolumab then ipilimumab (arm A) or the reverse (arm B). The sequences come from CD8+ T cells sorted from blood (inferred from file names), collected from a patient given nivolumab and ipilimumab in sequence. Receptor source: a human donor with melanoma.

V is TRBV7-2 and J is TRBJ2-5, with D possibly being TRBD1 (6 bases). CDR3 size: 16 residues. Trimming took off 1 base at V and 4 bases at J, with 16 bases between the two ends. Germline V gene sequence: CDR1 SGHTA, CDR2 FQGNSA. CDR3: CASSLEFHRVGETQYF. The DNA of the CDR3 is TGTGCCAGCAGCTTAGAATTCCACAGGGTGGGAGAGACCCAGTACTTC.

CDR3: CASSSTGAYEQYF. The CDR3 nucleotides read TGTGCCAGCAGCTCAACGGGAGCATACGAGCAGTACTTC. V and J are TRBV11-2 and TRBJ2-7; D is perhaps TRBD2 (6 bases). V was shortened by 4 bases and J by 4 bases, with 11 bases between the two germline ends. The CDR3 sequence is 13 residues long. Per germline, CDR1 SGHAT and CDR2 FQNNGV.

V is TRBV11-3 and J is TRBJ1-3, with 7 positions matching TRBD1. V gave up 5 bases and J gave up 4 bases; unmatched junction bases: 8. This CDR3 is 15 amino acids long. CDR1 and CDR2 from the germline V gene are SGHNT and YENEEA. The CDR3 coding sequence is TGTGCCAGCAGCACCGAGGACAGGCCAGGAAACACCATATATTTT. It translates to CASSTEDRPGNTIYF.

The V call is TRBV7-6, the J call TRBJ2-7, with D unresolved. V lost 2 bases to trimming and J lost 5 bases, with 10 bases between them. The CDR3 runs to 13 residues. Germline loops: CDR1 SGHVS, CDR2 FNYEAQ. The CDR3 region is CASSLKQHNEQYF. CDR3 sequence (DNA): TGTGCCAGCAGCTTAAAACAGCACAACGAGCAGTACTTC.

The J gene is TRBJ2-7, the V gene TRBV7-9; 8 nucleotides line up with TRBD1. J lost 2 bases, V lost 7 bases, and 7 bases had no gene match. Germline V gene sequence: CDR1 SEHNR, CDR2 FQNEAQ (reference sequence). This CDR3 contains 14 residues. The DNA of the CDR3 is TGTGCCAGCACCATTACAGGGGGTCCCTACGAGCAGTACTTC. Its protein is CASTITGGPYEQYF.

The chain has TRBV6-5 and TRBJ1-1; maybe TRBD1 (5 bases). The V and J ends lost 4 bases and 0 bases respectively, with 12 bases between them. Germline values: CDR1 MNHEY, CDR2 SVGAGI. There are 15 residues in the CDR3. CDR3 in DNA: TGTGCCAGCAGTTTAGACAGTCCCTTGAACACTGAAGCTTTCTTT. It yields the protein CASSLDSPLNTEAFF.

CDR3 nucleotide sequence: TGTGCCAGCAGCTATGGGACAGGGGCCAACTATGGCTACACCTTC. It codes for CASSYGTGANYGYTF. The chain couples TRBV5-6 to TRBJ1-2; 10 bases are a match to TRBD1. The CDR3 has 15 residues. V trimming: 3 bases; J trimming: 2 bases; junction bases outside the gene matches: 4. Per germline, CDR1 SGHDT and CDR2 YYEEEE. Based on the CDR3 plus reference TRBV5-6 and TRBJ1-2, the full variable domain is DAGVTQSPTHLIKTRGQQVTLRCSPKSGHDTVSWYQQALGQGPQFIFQYYEEEERQRGNFPDRFSGHQFPNYSSELNVNALLLGDSALYLCASSYGTGANYGYTFGSGTRLTVV.

The V gene is TRBV9, the J gene TRBJ2-3; no clear D. The CDR3 contains 15 residues. Trimming removed 2 bases at V and 4 bases at J, with 14 bases between. Germline assignment: CDR1 SGDLS and CDR2 YYNGEE. The CDR3 spells CASSVDLNHADTQYF. Written as DNA, the CDR3 is TGTGCCAGCAGCGTTGACTTAAACCATGCAGATACGCAGTATTTT.